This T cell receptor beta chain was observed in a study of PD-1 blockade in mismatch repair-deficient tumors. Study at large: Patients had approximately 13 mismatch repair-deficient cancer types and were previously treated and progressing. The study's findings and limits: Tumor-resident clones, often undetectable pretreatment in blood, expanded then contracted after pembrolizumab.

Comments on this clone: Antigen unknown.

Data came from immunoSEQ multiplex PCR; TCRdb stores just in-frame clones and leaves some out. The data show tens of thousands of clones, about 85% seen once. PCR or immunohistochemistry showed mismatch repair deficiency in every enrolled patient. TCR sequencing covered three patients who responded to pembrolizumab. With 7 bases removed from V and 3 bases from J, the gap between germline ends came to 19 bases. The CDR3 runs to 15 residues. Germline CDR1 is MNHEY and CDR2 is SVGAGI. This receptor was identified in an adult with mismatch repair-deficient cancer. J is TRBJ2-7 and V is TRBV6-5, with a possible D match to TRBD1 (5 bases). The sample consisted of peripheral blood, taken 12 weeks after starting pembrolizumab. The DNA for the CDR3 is TGTGCCAGCACCCTAACAGGTAGAGAGAACTACGAGCAGTACTTC. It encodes CASTLTGRENYEQYF.